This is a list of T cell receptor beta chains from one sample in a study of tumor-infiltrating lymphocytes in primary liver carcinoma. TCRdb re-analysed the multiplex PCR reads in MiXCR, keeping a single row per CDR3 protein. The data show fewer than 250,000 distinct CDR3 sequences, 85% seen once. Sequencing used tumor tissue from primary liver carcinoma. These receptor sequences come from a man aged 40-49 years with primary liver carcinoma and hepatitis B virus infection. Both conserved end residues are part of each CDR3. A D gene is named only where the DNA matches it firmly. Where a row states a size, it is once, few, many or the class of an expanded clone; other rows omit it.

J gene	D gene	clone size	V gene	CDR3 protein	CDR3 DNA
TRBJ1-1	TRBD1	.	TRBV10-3	CAIRGKSQGLNTEAFF	TGTGCCATCAGAGGGAAGTCACAGGGGTTGAACACTGAAGCTTTCTTT
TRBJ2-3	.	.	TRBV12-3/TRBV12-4	CASCSRVTDTQYF	TGTGCTAGCTGTTCCCGGGTGACAGATACGCAGTATTTT
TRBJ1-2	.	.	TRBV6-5	CASKPGTAELGYTF	TGTGCCAGTAAACCCGGGACGGCTGAGTTGGGCTACACTTTC
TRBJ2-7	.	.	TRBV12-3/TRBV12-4	CASRRTIMDEQYF	TGTGCCAGCAGACGGACCATCATGGATGAGCAGTACTTC
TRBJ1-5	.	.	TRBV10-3	CAISEVLLAQPQHF	TGTGCCATCAGTGAGGTACTCCTAGCTCAGCCCCAGCATTTT
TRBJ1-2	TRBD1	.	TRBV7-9	CASSSRPQGGRNYGYIF	TGTGCCAGCAGCTCCAGACCCCAGGGGGGTCGCAACTATGGCTACATCTTC
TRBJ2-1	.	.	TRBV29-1	CSVEFRGSERFF	TGCAGCGTTGAATTCCGGGGCAGTGAACGGTTCTTC
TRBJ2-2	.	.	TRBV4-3	CASSPLSPTWGGSTGELFF	TGCGCCAGCAGCCCCCTAAGCCCGACATGGGGCGGCTCCACCGGGGAGCTGTTTTTT
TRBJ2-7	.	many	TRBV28	CASTKFVGYEQYF	TGTGCCAGCACCAAGTTTGTCGGCTACGAGCAGTACTTC
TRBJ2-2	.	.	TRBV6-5	CVSSSPGVSVTGELFF	TGTGTCAGCAGTTCTCCAGGGGTCTCCGTCACCGGGGAGCTGTTCTTT
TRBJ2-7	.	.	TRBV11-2	CASNLGLGRSYEQHF	TGTGCCAGCAACTTAGGTCTAGGACGGTCCTACGAGCAGCACTTC
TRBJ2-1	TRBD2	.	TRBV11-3	CTSSSGGSWEQFF	TGTACCAGTAGCTCGGGAGGTAGCTGGGAGCAGTTCTTC
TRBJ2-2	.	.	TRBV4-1	CASSQDNGQPLLNIEELFF	TGTGCCAGCAGCCAAGATAATGGACAGCCCCTTCTGAACATCGAGGAGCTGTTTTTT
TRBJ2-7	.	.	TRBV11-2	CASSLAPSRGGYEQYF	TGTGCCAGCAGTTTAGCCCCTAGCAGGGGGGGCTACGAGCAGTACTTC
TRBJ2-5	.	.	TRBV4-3	CASSQGAGPREIQYF	TGCGCCAGCAGCCAGGGTGCGGGTCCTCGAGAGATCCAGTACTTC
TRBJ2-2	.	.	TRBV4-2	CASSPRGGKTWELFF	TGTGCCAGCAGCCCCAGGGGGGGGAAAACCTGGGAGCTGTTTTTT
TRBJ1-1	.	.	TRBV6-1	CASSRIGIRTETFF	TGTGCCAGCAGTAGGATAGGGATAAGGACTGAAACTTTCTTT
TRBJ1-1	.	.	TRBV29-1	CSVIENIEAFF	TGCAGCGTCATCGAGAACATTGAAGCATTCTTT
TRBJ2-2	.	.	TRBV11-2	CANIITTTWTVGTGELFF	TGTGCCAACATTATCACCACTACATGGACGGTGGGGACCGGGGAGCTGTTTTTT
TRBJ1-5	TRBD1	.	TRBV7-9	CTSSPPGGSQPQQF	TGTACCAGCAGCCCTCCAGGGGGCTCTCAGCCCCAGCAATTT
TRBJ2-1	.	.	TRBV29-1	CSFGRSGEQFF	TGCAGCTTTGGACGGTCCGGTGAGCAGTTCTTC
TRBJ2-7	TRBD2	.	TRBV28	CASGLPPAGDGAQYF	TGTGCCAGCGGACTCCCTCCGGCGGGAGACGGGGCGCAGTACTTC
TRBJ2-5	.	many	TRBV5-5	CASSGRLQETQYF	TGTGCCAGCAGCGGCCGGTTACAAGAGACCCAGTACTTC
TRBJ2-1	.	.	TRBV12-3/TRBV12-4	CASSLRPHNEQLF	TGTGCCAGCAGTTTAAGACCGCACAATGAGCAGTTATTC
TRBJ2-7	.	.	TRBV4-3	CASSQDRGAEDELYF	TGCGCCAGCAGCCAAGATAGGGGGGCAGAAGACGAGCTGTACTTC
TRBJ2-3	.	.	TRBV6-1	CASSEVGGHYTDTQYF	TGTGCCAGCAGTGAAGTAGGAGGACACTACACAGATACACAGTATTTT
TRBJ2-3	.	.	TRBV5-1	CASSLNGHASTDTQYF	TGCGCCAGTAGCTTGAACGGCCATGCTAGCACAGATACGCAGTATTTT
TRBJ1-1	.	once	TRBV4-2	CANSPGIGAFF	TGTGCCAACAGCCCGGGAATTGGAGCTTTCTTT
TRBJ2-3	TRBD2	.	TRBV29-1	CSVGGTSGRGGLDTRYF	TGCAGCGTTGGCGGGACTAGCGGGAGAGGGGGCCTAGATACGCGGTATTTT
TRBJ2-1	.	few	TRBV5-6	CASTWGPNNEQFF	TGTGCCAGTACCTGGGGGCCCAACAATGAGCAGTTCTTC
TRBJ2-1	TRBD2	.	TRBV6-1	CASNGLAGVSSYNEQFF	TGTGCCAGCAATGGATTAGCGGGAGTGAGCTCCTACAATGAGCAGTTCTTC
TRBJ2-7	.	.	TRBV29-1	CSATTSGTSTPYKQYF	TGCAGCGCCACGACATCTGGGACCAGCACTCCCTACAAGCAGTACTTC
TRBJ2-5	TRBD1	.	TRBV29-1	CSVESDRGRAEPQYF	TGCAGCGTTGAATCGGACAGGGGACGAGCAGAGCCCCAGTACTTC